The 3 T cell receptor beta chains below were found in one sample sequenced in a study of post-analysis software for immune sequencing data. General study findings and limits: Relative to controls, patients had five TRBV segments at higher frequency, with TRBV5-6, TRBV5-1 and TRBV20-1 among these.

Prepared libraries of TCR beta cDNA carried unique molecular identifiers. TCRdb fed the PCR reads into MiXCR, producing one record per CDR3 protein. The sample has 740,000 or so distinct CDR3 sequences, 53% seen once. The antigens for these receptors are not known. The sequencing input was blood. The receptor source for this set is a girl aged 10-17 years with multiple sclerosis.

The rearrangement links TRBV15 to TRBJ2-5, with D perhaps matching TRBD1 or TRBD2 (6 bases each). The CDR3 length is 14 residues. CDR1 and CDR2 (germline): LNHNV, YYDKDF (reference sequence). The V end lost 7 bases, the J end lost 4 bases, and 16 bases lay between the germline ends. The CDR3 nucleotides read TGTGCCACCACCGGGAGTTTACAGGGAGAGACCCAGTACTTC. It specifies CATTGSLQGETQYF.

This clonotype was counted a single time. This rearrangement joins TRBV20-1 to TRBJ2-4; D may be TRBD1 (7 bases). Per the germline V gene, CDR1 is DFQATT and CDR2 is SNEGSKA (reference sequence). This CDR3 is 13 amino acids long. V shed 1 base and J shed 13 bases, with 17 bases lying between them. The CDR3 loop is CSARAQGGYEQYF. CDR3 nucleotides: TGCAGTGCTAGAGCGCAGGGGGGCTATGAGCAGTACTTC.

The chain links TRBV5-1 to TRBJ2-1, with 9 bases aligning to TRBD2. V was pared by 4 bases and J by 5 bases, with 10 bases of the junction left unmatched. CDR1 and CDR2 from the germline V gene are SGHRS and YFSETQ. The CDR3 is made up of 16 amino acids. The CDR3 bases are TGCGCCAGCAGCCTGGGGGGACTAGCATTCGACAATGAGCAGTTCTTC. Translated: CASSLGGLAFDNEQFF. The whole variable domain, filled in from reference TRBV5-1 and TRBJ2-1, reads KAGVTQTPRYLIKTRGQQVTLSCSPISGHRSVSWYQQTPGQGLQFLFEYFSETQRNKGNFPGRFSGRQFSNSRSEMNVSTLELGDSALYLCASSLGGLAFDNEQFFGPGTRLTVL.